A selection of T cell receptor beta chains follows, all from one sample in a study of radiotherapy plus CTLA-4 blockade in lung cancer. Some clones are missing from TCRdb's copy, which holds only in-frame ones; the method was immunoSEQ multiplex PCR. The sample records around 45,000 clones, 65% to 85% being singletons. The sequencing used peripheral blood, collected from a patient treated with radiotherapy plus ipilimumab. The origin of the receptors is a human donor with non-small cell lung cancer who had stable disease on radiotherapy plus ipilimumab. CDR3s include the opening cysteine and the closing phenylalanine or tryptophan. The order of the fields is CDR3 length, clone size, V gene, J gene, D gene, CDR3 protein, CDR3 DNA. The D gene is left open where the match is weak. Clone sizes are given selectively: once, few, many, or a class where the clone is expanded.

cdr3_length: 12
clone_size: .
v_call: TRBV2
j_call: TRBJ1-2
d_call: .
cdr3_aa: CASSLDRYGYTF
cdr3_nt: TGTGCCAGCAGTCTTGACAGATATGGCTACACCTTC

cdr3_length: 14
clone_size: .
v_call: TRBV25-1
j_call: TRBJ1-5
d_call: .
cdr3_aa: CASSGIGSNQPQHF
cdr3_nt: TGTGCCAGCAGCGGAATAGGTAGCAATCAGCCCCAGCATTTT

cdr3_length: 16
clone_size: once
v_call: TRBV4-1
j_call: TRBJ1-2
d_call: .
cdr3_aa: CASSQDPPEIFYGYTF
cdr3_nt: TGCGCCAGCAGCCAAGACCCCCCTGAGATCTTCTATGGCTACACCTTC

cdr3_length: 14
clone_size: .
v_call: TRBV5-5
j_call: TRBJ2-1
d_call: .
cdr3_aa: CASSRLVRDNEQFF
cdr3_nt: TGTGCCAGCAGCCGACTTGTCCGGGACAATGAGCAGTTCTTC

cdr3_length: 14
clone_size: .
v_call: TRBV7-6
j_call: TRBJ1-6
d_call: .
cdr3_aa: CASSLKIGNSPLHF
cdr3_nt: TGTGCCAGCAGCTTAAAAATAGGGAATTCACCCCTCCACTTT

cdr3_length: 13
clone_size: .
v_call: TRBV27
j_call: TRBJ1-1
d_call: TRBD1
cdr3_aa: CASRTGLNTEAFF
cdr3_nt: TGTGCCAGCCGGACAGGGTTGAACACTGAAGCTTTCTTT

cdr3_length: 13
clone_size: once
v_call: TRBV5-6
j_call: TRBJ1-2
d_call: .
cdr3_aa: CASSSRVGYGYTF
cdr3_nt: TGTGCCAGCAGCTCCAGGGTCGGCTATGGCTACACCTTC

cdr3_length: 12
clone_size: .
v_call: TRBV6-8
j_call: TRBJ1-1
d_call: .
cdr3_aa: CASSSIGGPAFF
cdr3_nt: TGTGCCAGCAGTTCCATAGGGGGTCCAGCTTTCTTT

cdr3_length: 14
clone_size: .
v_call: TRBV15
j_call: TRBJ1-2
d_call: TRBD1
cdr3_aa: CATSSPQGDNGYTF
cdr3_nt: TGTGCCACCAGCAGCCCACAGGGGGATAATGGCTACACCTTC

cdr3_length: 16
clone_size: .
v_call: TRBV7-2
j_call: TRBJ1-6
d_call: .
cdr3_aa: CASSDVQSSYNSPLHF
cdr3_nt: TGTGCCAGCAGCGACGTGCAGAGCTCCTATAATTCACCCCTCCACTTT

cdr3_length: 16
clone_size: .
v_call: TRBV7-8
j_call: TRBJ2-3
d_call: TRBD2
cdr3_aa: CASSLGLAGSTDTQYF
cdr3_nt: TGTGCCAGCAGTTTGGGACTAGCGGGGAGCACAGATACGCAGTATTTT

cdr3_length: 14
clone_size: .
v_call: TRBV7-9
j_call: TRBJ1-1
d_call: .
cdr3_aa: CASSWGLQNTEAFF
cdr3_nt: TGTGCCAGCAGCTGGGGACTGCAGAACACTGAAGCTTTCTTT

cdr3_length: 16
clone_size: .
v_call: TRBV6-1
j_call: TRBJ1-3
d_call: TRBD1
cdr3_aa: CASSEAGGVGGNTIYF
cdr3_nt: TGTGCCAGCAGTGAAGCAGGGGGCGTGGGTGGAAACACCATATATTTT

cdr3_length: 14
clone_size: .
v_call: TRBV19
j_call: TRBJ1-6
d_call: .
cdr3_aa: CASKLGQESSPLHF
cdr3_nt: TGTGCCAGTAAGTTAGGACAAGAAAGTTCACCCCTCCACTTT

cdr3_length: 13
clone_size: .
v_call: TRBV10-2
j_call: TRBJ1-1
d_call: .
cdr3_aa: CASSEISDTEAFF
cdr3_nt: TGCGCCAGCAGTGAAATATCCGACACTGAAGCTTTCTTT

cdr3_length: 14
clone_size: .
v_call: TRBV6-5
j_call: TRBJ1-5
d_call: TRBD1
cdr3_aa: CASSPSPGTGNKHF
cdr3_nt: TGTGCCAGCAGTCCATCCCCCGGGACAGGGAACAAACATTTT

cdr3_length: 15
clone_size: few
v_call: TRBV2
j_call: TRBJ1-2
d_call: .
cdr3_aa: CASSEALGEAYGYTF
cdr3_nt: TGTGCCAGCAGTGAAGCGCTGGGAGAAGCCTATGGCTACACCTTC

cdr3_length: 15
clone_size: .
v_call: TRBV5-1
j_call: TRBJ1-6
d_call: TRBD1
cdr3_aa: CASSLKGQGDSPLHF
cdr3_nt: TGCGCCAGCAGCTTAAAGGGACAGGGCGACTCACCCCTCCACTTT

cdr3_length: 18
clone_size: once
v_call: TRBV4-2
j_call: TRBJ2-6
d_call: .
cdr3_aa: CASSTRTVSRSGANVLTF
cdr3_nt: TGTGCCAGCAGCACCCGGACAGTCTCCCGCTCTGGGGCCAACGTCCTGACTTTC

cdr3_length: 15
clone_size: .
v_call: TRBV9
j_call: TRBJ2-3
d_call: TRBD1
cdr3_aa: CASSPRQGGTDTQYF
cdr3_nt: TGTGCCAGCAGCCCGAGACAGGGGGGGACAGATACGCAGTATTTT

cdr3_length: 12
clone_size: .
v_call: TRBV27
j_call: TRBJ1-2
d_call: .
cdr3_aa: CASSPGHYGYTF
cdr3_nt: TGTGCCAGCAGCCCGGGACACTATGGCTACACCTTC

cdr3_length: 17
clone_size: .
v_call: TRBV7-6
j_call: TRBJ2-2
d_call: TRBD2
cdr3_aa: CASTELAGASGTGELFF
cdr3_nt: TGTGCCAGCACCGAACTAGCGGGGGCCAGTGGGACCGGGGAGCTGTTTTTT

cdr3_length: 13
clone_size: .
v_call: TRBV5-4
j_call: TRBJ1-2
d_call: .
cdr3_aa: CASSLQSPYGYTF
cdr3_nt: TGTGCCAGCAGTTTGCAAAGCCCCTATGGCTACACCTTC

cdr3_length: 13
clone_size: .
v_call: TRBV5-8
j_call: TRBJ1-2
d_call: TRBD1
cdr3_aa: CASSAQGHYGYTF
cdr3_nt: TGTGCCAGCAGCGCACAGGGGCACTATGGCTACACCTTC

cdr3_length: 18
clone_size: .
v_call: TRBV28
j_call: TRBJ1-4
d_call: TRBD1
cdr3_aa: CASSLTGTGVSANEKLFF
cdr3_nt: TGTGCCAGCAGTTTAACCGGGACAGGGGTTAGTGCTAATGAAAAACTGTTTTTT

cdr3_length: 12
clone_size: .
v_call: TRBV30
j_call: TRBJ2-7
d_call: .
cdr3_aa: CAWRPQGGEQYF
cdr3_nt: TGTGCCTGGAGACCACAGGGTGGTGAGCAGTACTTC

cdr3_length: 15
clone_size: .
v_call: TRBV15
j_call: TRBJ2-3
d_call: .
cdr3_aa: CATSRDWLSTDTQYF
cdr3_nt: TGTGCCACCAGCAGAGACTGGTTAAGCACAGATACGCAGTATTTT